Listed below are T cell receptor beta chains from one sample, sequenced in a study of blood T cells in healthy people across ages. TCRdb analysed the 5' RACE reads with MiXCR anew, one entry per CDR3 protein. Of about 1.1 million distinct CDR3 sequences in the sample, around two fifths were seen once. Sequencing input: blood. These receptors originate from a man aged 18-30 years in good health. The conserved cysteine and the conserved F or W are not part of the CDR3 here. Size is omitted from some rows. Given values are once, few, many or a class for expanded clones.

abundance	v_gene	j_gene	CDR3aa
.	TRBV19	TRBJ2-3	ASSMQRGTDTQY
many	TRBV10-3	TRBJ2-7	AISEQGSLEQY
.	TRBV20-1	TRBJ2-1	SARDYGSTASSPNEQF
.	TRBV10-3	TRBJ1-1	AISDEEDRANTEAF
.	TRBV18	TRBJ2-3	ASSPSTRGQADTQY
.	TRBV7-2	.	ASSPTLVGFRETQY
many	TRBV29-1	TRBJ2-3	SVTSGDYTDTQY
.	TRBV7-3	TRBJ1-2	ASSLSGVDYGYT
.	TRBV5-1	TRBJ2-2	ASSPHGGRNTGELF
.	TRBV6-5	TRBJ2-3	ASRSDRGWADTQY
.	TRBV7-2	TRBJ1-1	ASSLGWGLTVAF
.	TRBV20-1	TRBJ2-1	SARVTSGGHEQF
.	TRBV6-5	TRBJ1-6	ASSYLQGSSPLH
.	TRBV5-1	TRBJ1-4	ASSLGPSATNEKLF
.	TRBV12-3/TRBV12-4	TRBJ1-2	ASSLLPETGRDGYT
.	TRBV12-3/TRBV12-4	TRBJ2-3	DSSKRGIEGTDTQY
.	TRBV5-4	TRBJ1-1	AGSSQTGGNTEAF